The source of this T cell receptor beta chain is a study of shared clonotypes between healthy human individuals. Study observations and caveats: Researchers found naive subsets generally carried larger estimated richness than memory subsets.

Trimming left V 4 bases short and J 5 bases short, with 9 bases between. The CDR3 loop spans 13 amino acids. Germline assignment: CDR1 WSHSY and CDR2 SAAADI. Of note for this clone: Its target is not known.

Profiling relied on immunoSEQ multiplex PCR, and the TCRdb table lists in-frame clones only, not all of them. Among about 2.3 million clones listed, over 90% were seen once. The chain uses TRBV10-2 and TRBJ2-1; no firm D call. Sample: naive CD4+ T cells from PBMCs. The sample's subset: CD45RA+ positively selected. The sequence was collected from a man younger than 35 in good health. Some clones in this sample may be carry-over from other donors' samples. CDR3 loop: CASSVARDNEQFF. As DNA, the CDR3 is TGCGCCAGCAGTGTGGCGAGAGACAATGAGCAGTTCTTC.